This TCR beta chain stems from a study of T cells in localized non-small cell lung cancer (dated by TCRdb to 2018 to 2021). Regarding the study in general: Comparing tumors with uninvolved tumor-adjacent lungs, the study looked at the T cell repertoires of approximately 250 patients with early-stage NSCLC. A mean age of roughly 64 years was recorded for the NSCLC patients, of whom 120 to 150 were male and 90 to 110 were female. All 240 or so NSCLC patients in the cohort were treatment-naive and had localized lung tumors that were resected. Broader findings and caveats from the paper: Multi-region tumor sequencing was not performed, so intratumor heterogeneity could not be excluded. Longer overall survival was associated with higher blood T cell density, whereas shorter survival was associated with higher adjacent-lung clonality. Of the top 100 tumor clones, a median of 57 were detected in paired uninvolved adjacent lung; over 25 were also among that lung's top 100. Because of the exploratory design, TCR variables were selected using unadjusted p-values without false-discovery rate correction. Uninvolved tumor-adjacent lung showed the highest T cell clonality, higher than tumor, which suggests more focused antigenic responses in the adjacent lung.

TCR beta CDR3 regions were sequenced from DNA using the immunoSEQ Assay. From the authors' description of their analysis: T cell density was computed as TCR beta template counts normalized to usable DNA estimated by amplifying housekeeping genes. The preseqR package was used to estimate richness by extrapolating to 400,000 templates for PBMC samples and to 120,000 templates for tissue samples. Clonality was taken to be one minus Pielou's evenness. Differential abundance testing on productive amino-acid clonotypes, with a minimum total count of 5 and an alpha of 0.1, was used to identify tissue-enriched TCRs. The Jaccard Index and the Morisita Overlap Index were used to quantify repertoire overlap between compartments. GLIPH grouped TCR beta CDR3s together with public tetramer-defined viral CDR3s, and a viral motif had to include at least three viral sequences and show V-gene enrichment. TCRdb's version of the immuneACCESS table is confined to in-frame rearrangements and falls short of the full clone set. An unresolved V gene accounts for under half of the shortfall where checked; the remainder is of unknown origin. V and J calls and clone size are as listed in that table; D and trimming were resolved from the DNA. In all, the sample holds around 1,200 clones, and 21% of those were seen once. The ten largest account for roughly 22% of the sample.

CDR1 MNHGY and CDR2 SAAAGT were looked up in the germline V gene. Including the terminal cysteine and phenylalanine, the CDR3 comprises 15 residues. Solely the CDR3 DNA is kept, with 45 bases framed from the first base. V is shortened by 6 bases, J by 1 base, and the region joining them spans 15 bases. Uninvolved adjacent lung was sampled at least 2 cm away from the tumor margin, and two independent pathologists confirmed that the tissue had no atypia. At diagnosis, tumor, uninvolved tumor-adjacent lung and peripheral blood were collected and then preserved as a mix of FFPE and fresh-frozen material. With regard to this clone: It has no known antigen specificity. No clone much larger than this one lies a single base away; base qualities are absent.

The TCR originated in a male donor aged 60 or over with stage III lung adenocarcinoma. The chain uses TRBV6-8 and TRBJ2-5; the D gene is perhaps TRBD1, from 6 matching bases. This sample comprised normal lung tissue next to the tumor, obtained before any cancer treatment. The DNA sequence is TGTGCCAGCAGCGGAAGGGGGTCAGGCCAAGAGACCCAGTACTTC. This codes for CASSGRGSGQETQYF.